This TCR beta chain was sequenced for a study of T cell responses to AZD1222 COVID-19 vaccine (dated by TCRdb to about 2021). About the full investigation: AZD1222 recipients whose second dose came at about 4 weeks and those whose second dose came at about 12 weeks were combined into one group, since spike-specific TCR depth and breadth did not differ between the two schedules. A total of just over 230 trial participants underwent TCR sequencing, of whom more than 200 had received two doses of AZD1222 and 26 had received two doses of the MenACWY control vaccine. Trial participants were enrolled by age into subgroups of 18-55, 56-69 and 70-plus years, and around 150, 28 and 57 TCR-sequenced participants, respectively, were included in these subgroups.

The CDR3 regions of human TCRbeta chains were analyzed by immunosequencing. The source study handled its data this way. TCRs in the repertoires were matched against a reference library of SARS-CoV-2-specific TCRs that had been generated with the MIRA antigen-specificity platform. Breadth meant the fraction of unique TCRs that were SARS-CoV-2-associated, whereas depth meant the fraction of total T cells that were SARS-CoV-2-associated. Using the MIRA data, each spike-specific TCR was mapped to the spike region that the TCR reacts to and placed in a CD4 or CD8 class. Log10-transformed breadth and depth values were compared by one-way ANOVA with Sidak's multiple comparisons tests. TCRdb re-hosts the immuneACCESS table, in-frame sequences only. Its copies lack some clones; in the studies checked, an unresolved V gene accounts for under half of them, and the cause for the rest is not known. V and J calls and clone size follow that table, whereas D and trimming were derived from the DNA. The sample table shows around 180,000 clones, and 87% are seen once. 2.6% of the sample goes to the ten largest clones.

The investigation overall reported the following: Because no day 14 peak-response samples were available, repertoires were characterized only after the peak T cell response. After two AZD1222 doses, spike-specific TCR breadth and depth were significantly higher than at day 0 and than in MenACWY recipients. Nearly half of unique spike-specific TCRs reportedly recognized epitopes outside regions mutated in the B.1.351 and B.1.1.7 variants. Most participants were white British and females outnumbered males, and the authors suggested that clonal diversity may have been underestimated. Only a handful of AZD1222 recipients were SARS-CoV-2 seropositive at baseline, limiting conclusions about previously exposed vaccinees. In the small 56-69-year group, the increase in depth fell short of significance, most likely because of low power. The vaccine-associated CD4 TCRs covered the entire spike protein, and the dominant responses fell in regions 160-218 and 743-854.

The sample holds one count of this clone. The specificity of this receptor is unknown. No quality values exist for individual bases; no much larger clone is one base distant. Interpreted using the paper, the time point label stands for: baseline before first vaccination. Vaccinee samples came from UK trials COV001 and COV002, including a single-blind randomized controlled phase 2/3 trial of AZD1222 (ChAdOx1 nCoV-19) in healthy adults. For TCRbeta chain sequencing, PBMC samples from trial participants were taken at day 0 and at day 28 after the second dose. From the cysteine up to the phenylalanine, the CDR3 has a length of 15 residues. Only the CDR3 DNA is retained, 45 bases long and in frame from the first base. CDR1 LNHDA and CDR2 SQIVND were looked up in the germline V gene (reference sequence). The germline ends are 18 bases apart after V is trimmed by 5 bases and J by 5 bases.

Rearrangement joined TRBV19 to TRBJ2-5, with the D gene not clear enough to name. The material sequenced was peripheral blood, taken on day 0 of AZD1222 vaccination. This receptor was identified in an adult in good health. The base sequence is TGTGCCAGTAGTCCGCGCGCTTATTCGCTGGAGACCCAGTACTTC. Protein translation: CASSPRAYSLETQYF.